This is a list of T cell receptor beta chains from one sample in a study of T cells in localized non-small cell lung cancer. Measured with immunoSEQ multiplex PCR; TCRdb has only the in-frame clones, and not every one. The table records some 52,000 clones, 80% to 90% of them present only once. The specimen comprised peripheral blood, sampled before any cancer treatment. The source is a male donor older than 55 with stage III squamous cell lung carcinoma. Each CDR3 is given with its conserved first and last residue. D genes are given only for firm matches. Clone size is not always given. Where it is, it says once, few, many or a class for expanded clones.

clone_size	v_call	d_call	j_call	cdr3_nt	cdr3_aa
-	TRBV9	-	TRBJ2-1	TGTGCCAGCAGCTCCCCTGGGGGGGGGCCTGAGCAGTTCTTC	CASSSPGGGPEQFF
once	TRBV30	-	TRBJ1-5	TGTGCCTGGAGTCCGGGGCCCAATCAGCCCCAGCATTTT	CAWSPGPNQPQHF
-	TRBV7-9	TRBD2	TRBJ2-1	TGTGCCAGCAGCTTAGACGGGGGGGCTGAGCAGTTCTTC	CASSLDGGAEQFF
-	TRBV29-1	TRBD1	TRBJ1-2	TGCAGCGTGGGGACAGGGGGCAACTATGGCTACACCTTC	CSVGTGGNYGYTF
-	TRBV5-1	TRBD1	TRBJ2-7	TGCGCCAGCAGCCCCCGACAGGGGCTCGCGTACGAGCAGTACTTC	CASSPRQGLAYEQYF
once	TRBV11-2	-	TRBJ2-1	TGTGCCAGCAGCTTAGATCACGCCAGGGGAAGGGAGCAGTTCTTC	CASSLDHARGREQFF
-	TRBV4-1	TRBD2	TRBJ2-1	TGCGCCAGCAGCCAAGCTAGCGGGAGTTCCTACAATGAGCAGTTCTTC	CASSQASGSSYNEQFF
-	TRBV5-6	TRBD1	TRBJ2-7	TGTGCCAGCAGCAACAGGGGGCGATTGAGAGAGCAGTACTTC	CASSNRGRLREQYF
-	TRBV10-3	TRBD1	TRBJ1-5	TGTGCCATCAGTGAAATCGAGGGGGCCAATCAGCCCCAGCATTTT	CAISEIEGANQPQHF
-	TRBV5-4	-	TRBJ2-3	TGTGCCAGCAGCTTGGACGGGGGGCCCACAGATACGCAGTATTTT	CASSLDGGPTDTQYF
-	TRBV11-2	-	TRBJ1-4	TGTGCCAGCAGCCTTCTTACAGGGAGCACTAATGAAAAACTGTTTTTT	CASSLLTGSTNEKLFF
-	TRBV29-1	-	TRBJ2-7	TGCAGCGTTGAGGGACTCCTAGGGTCGCGCGAGCAGTACTTC	CSVEGLLGSREQYF
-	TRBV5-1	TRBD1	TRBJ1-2	TGCGCCAGCAGCGAACAGGGGGACTATGGCTACACCTTC	CASSEQGDYGYTF
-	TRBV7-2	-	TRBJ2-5	TGTGCCAGCAGCAATCGGAGGGAGACCCAGTACTTC	CASSNRRETQYF
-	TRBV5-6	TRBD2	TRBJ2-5	TGTGCCAGCAGCTTTACTAGCGGGGGGCACCAAGAGACCCAGTACTTC	CASSFTSGGHQETQYF
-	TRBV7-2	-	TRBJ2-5	TGTGCCAGCAGCTTAGCGAGCCTGCGTTCACAAGAGACCCAGTACTTC	CASSLASLRSQETQYF
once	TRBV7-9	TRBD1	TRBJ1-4	TGTGCCAGCAGCGCAGACAGGGGGCTAGGCGAAAAACTGTTTTTT	CASSADRGLGEKLFF
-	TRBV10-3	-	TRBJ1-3	TGTGCCATCAGTGAGTACGGCGGTGGGCAAGTCGTGGGAAACACCATATATTTT	CAISEYGGGQVVGNTIYF
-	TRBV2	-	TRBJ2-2	TGTGCCAGCATGGAGGGGTACACCGGGGAGCTGTTTTTT	CASMEGYTGELFF
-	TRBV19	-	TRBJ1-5	TGTGCCAGTAGTCAGGACGGAGGCGCGCATCAGCCCCAGCATTTT	CASSQDGGAHQPQHF
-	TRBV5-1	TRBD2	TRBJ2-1	TGCGCCAGCAGCTTGGTACTAGCGGACAATGAGCAGTTCTTC	CASSLVLADNEQFF
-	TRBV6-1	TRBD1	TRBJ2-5	TGTGCCAGCGATACTCCAAAGGACAGGGAAGAGACCCAGTACTTC	CASDTPKDREETQYF
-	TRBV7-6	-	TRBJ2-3	TGTGCCAGCACCTCGGGTGCCTCCGATACGCAGTATTTT	CASTSGASDTQYF
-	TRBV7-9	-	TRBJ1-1	TGTGCCAGCAGCTTAGATACCAGGGTGCAAGCTGAAGCTTTCTTT	CASSLDTRVQAEAFF
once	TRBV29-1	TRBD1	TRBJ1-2	TGCAGCGCGGGGACAGGACAATACTATGGCTACACCTTC	CSAGTGQYYGYTF
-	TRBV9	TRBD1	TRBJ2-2	TGTGCCAGCAGCGTAGAAGGACAGGGAATCGGGGAGCTGTTTTTT	CASSVEGQGIGELFF
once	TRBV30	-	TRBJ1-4	TGTGCCTGGAGACGGGATGCAAATGAAAAACTGTTTTTT	CAWRRDANEKLFF
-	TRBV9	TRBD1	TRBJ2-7	TGTGCCAGCAGCGTAGTCCCAGGGGGCGCCGACGAGCAGTACTTC	CASSVVPGGADEQYF
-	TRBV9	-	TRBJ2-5	TGTGCCAGCAGCGTAGGCATCCACAGCCAAGAGACCCAGTACTTC	CASSVGIHSQETQYF
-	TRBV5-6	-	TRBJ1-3	TGTGCCAGCACCCCGGGGCGGAACTCTGGAAACACCATATATTTT	CASTPGRNSGNTIYF
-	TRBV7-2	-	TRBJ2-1	TGTGCCAGCAGCTTCTATACGAATGAGCAGTTCTTC	CASSFYTNEQFF
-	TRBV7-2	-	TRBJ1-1	TGTGCCAGCAGCTTCCGGGACGGAGCTTTCTTT	CASSFRDGAFF
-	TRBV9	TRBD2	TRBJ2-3	TGTGCCAGCAGCGTAAAGGCGGGGGGTCCGAGTGGTACGCAGTATTTT	CASSVKAGGPSGTQYF
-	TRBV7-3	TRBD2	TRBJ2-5	TGTGCCAGCAGCCCTGGGACTAGCGGGGGGTCGGGGACCCAGTACTTC	CASSPGTSGGSGTQYF
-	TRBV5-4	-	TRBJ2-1	TGTGCCAGCAGCTTGGATTCGCAGACCTACAATGAGCAGTTCTTC	CASSLDSQTYNEQFF
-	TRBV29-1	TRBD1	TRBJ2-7	TGCAGCGTTACCTATAGACAGGGTTCATATTACGAGCAGTACTTC	CSVTYRQGSYYEQYF
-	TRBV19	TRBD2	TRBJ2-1	TGTGCCAGTAGTATCGGGGGGGCTTACAATGAGCAGTTCTTC	CASSIGGAYNEQFF
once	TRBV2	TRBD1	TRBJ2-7	TGTGCCAGCAGGGACGGGACAGGGGGATACGAGCAGTACTTC	CASRDGTGGYEQYF
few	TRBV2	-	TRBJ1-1	TGTGCCACCATGTCAACCCTTGAAGCTTTCTTT	CATMSTLEAFF
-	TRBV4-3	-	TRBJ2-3	TGCGCCAGCAGCCAAGGGGGTGACGCAGATACGCAGTATTTT	CASSQGGDADTQYF
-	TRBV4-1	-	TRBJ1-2	TGCGCCAGCAGCCCCAGCGCGGGCTTCTATGGCTACACCTTC	CASSPSAGFYGYTF
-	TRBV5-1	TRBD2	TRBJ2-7	TGCGCCAGCAGCTTGAGTCCTAGCGGGGGTTCCGAGCAGTACTTC	CASSLSPSGGSEQYF
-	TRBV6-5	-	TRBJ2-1	TGTGCCAGCAAACCCCCTCTTTCCTACAATGAGCAGTTCTTC	CASKPPLSYNEQFF
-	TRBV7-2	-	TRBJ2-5	TGTGCCAGCAGCTCAGGGGCAGGGTCCCAAGAGACCCAGTACTTC	CASSSGAGSQETQYF
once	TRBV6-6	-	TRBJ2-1	TGTGCCAGCAGTTACGGGCAGGGGGGAAATGAGCAGTTCTTC	CASSYGQGGNEQFF
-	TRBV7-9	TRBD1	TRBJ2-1	TGTGCCAGCAGCTGGGGGACAGGGTGGTACAATGAGCAGTTCTTC	CASSWGTGWYNEQFF
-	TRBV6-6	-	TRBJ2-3	TGTGCCAGCAGCCCGGATAGCGGCCCTACAGATACGCAGTATTTT	CASSPDSGPTDTQYF
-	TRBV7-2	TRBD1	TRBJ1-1	TGTGCCAGCAGCTTAGTAGGGGGCGGGAATGAAGCTTTCTTT	CASSLVGGGNEAFF
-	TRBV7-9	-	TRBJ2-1	TGTGCCAGCAGCCTATTCCCGACAGCATACAATGAGCAGTTCTTC	CASSLFPTAYNEQFF
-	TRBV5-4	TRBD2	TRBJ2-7	TGTGCCAGCAGCCCCGGGACTAGCGGGGACTACGAGCAGTACTTC	CASSPGTSGDYEQYF
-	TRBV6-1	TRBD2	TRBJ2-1	TGTGCCAGCAATCTAGCGGGAGTCTACAATGAGCAGTTCTTC	CASNLAGVYNEQFF